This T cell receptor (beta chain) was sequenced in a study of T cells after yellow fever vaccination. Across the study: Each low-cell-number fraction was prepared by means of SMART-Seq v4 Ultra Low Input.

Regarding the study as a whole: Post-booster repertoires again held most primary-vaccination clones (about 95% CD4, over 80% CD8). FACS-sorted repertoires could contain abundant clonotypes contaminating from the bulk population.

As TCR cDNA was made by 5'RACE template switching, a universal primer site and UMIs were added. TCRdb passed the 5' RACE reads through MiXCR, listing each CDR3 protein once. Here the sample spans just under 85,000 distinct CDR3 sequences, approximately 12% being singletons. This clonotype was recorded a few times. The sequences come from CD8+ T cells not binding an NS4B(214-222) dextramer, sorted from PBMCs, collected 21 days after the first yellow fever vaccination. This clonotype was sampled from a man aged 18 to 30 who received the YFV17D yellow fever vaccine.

CDR3 in amino acids: CSSLVGTEAFF. CDR3 nucleotides: TGCAGCTCCCTCGTCGGTACTGAAGCTTTCTTT. V gene TRBV29-1 combines with J gene TRBJ1-1; D is ambiguous. There are 11 residues in the CDR3. Trimming left V 8 bases short and J 5 bases short, with 12 bases between. The germline V gene encodes CDR1 SQVTM and CDR2 ANQGSEA. The whole variable domain, remainder taken from reference TRBV29-1 and TRBJ1-1, is SAVISQKPSRDICQRGTSLTIQCQVDSQVTMMFWYRQQPGQSLTLIATANQGSEATYESGFVIDKFPISRPNLTFSTLTVSNMSPEDSSIYLCSSLVGTEAFFGQGTRLTVV.